One and the same sample provided the 29 T cell receptor beta chains below, sequenced in a study of Graves' ophthalmopathy and Graves' hyperthyroidism. From RNA, the CDR3 regions of TCR beta chains were amplified and sequenced. Investigators did first-round RT-PCR with HTBI primers, then second-round multiplex PCR. TCRdb re-called the multiplex PCR reads through MiXCR, storing one row per CDR3 protein. The sample lists roughly 36,000 distinct CDR3 sequences; roughly 52% were seen once. Sequenced sample: peripheral blood. These receptors all stem from an adult woman with stable Graves' hyperthyroidism.

CDR3 sequence: CSVETGETQYF. In DNA form, the CDR3 reads TGCAGCGTTGAAACGGGAGAGACCCAGTACTTC. V usage is TRBV29-1 and J usage is TRBJ2-5, with unresolved D. The V gene's germline CDR1 is SQVTM and CDR2 ANQGSEA. The CDR3 covers 11 residues. Trimming cost V 2 bases and J 4 bases, with 5 bases left between them.

This clonotype is labeled as medium-sized. The V and J genes are TRBV29-1 and TRBJ2-6; 7 bases are shared with TRBD1. CDR1 and CDR2 from the germline V gene are SQVTM and ANQGSEA. The CDR3 contains 15 residues. Trimming removed 4 bases from V and 1 base from J; junction bases left unmatched: 4. For the CDR3, the DNA is TGCAGCGTTGGACGACAGGGTTCTGGGGCCAACGTCCTGACTTTC. Encoded protein: CSVGRQGSGANVLTF.

This clonotype was observed a single time. Germline and junction disagree at one end, which may indicate a read error. The V and J genes are TRBV7-6 and TRBJ1-4; 9 bases are shared with TRBD1. The CDR3 covers 14 residues. CDR1 and CDR2 (germline): SGHVS, FNYEAQ. The CDR3 loop reads CASNLDRGAEKLFF. The CDR3 DNA sequence: TGTGCCAGCAACTTGGACAGGGGCGCGGAAAAACTGTTCTTT.

About this clonotype itself: The conserved phenylalanine or tryptophan is not found at the CDR3 terminus, so this likely reflects a read error. The chain recombines TRBV24-1 with TRBJ1-5, with D uncertain. The CDR3 is 14 amino acids. Germline lookup yields CDR1 KGHDR and CDR2 SFDVKD. This CDR3 is CATSGRAEAQPQHL. The CDR3 DNA sequence: TGTGCTACCAGTGGCCGGGCAGAGGCTCAGCCCCAGCATCTT.

This clonotype was recorded many times. This chain uses TRBV6-5 with TRBJ1-1; D is unclear. Germline CDR1 and CDR2: MNHEY and SVGAGI. V was cut by 6 bases and J by 4 bases, with 12 bases left in between. The CDR3 sequence is 13 residues long. For the CDR3, the DNA is TGTGCCAGCAGCCCCTCCGGGGTCACTGAAGCTTTCTTT. Translated, it gives CASSPSGVTEAFF.

This clonotype was counted at least ten times. The V and J genes are TRBV6-5 and TRBJ1-5, with 7 bases matching TRBD1. V was clipped by 0 bases and J by 9 bases; unmatched bases: 8. The CDR3 is 15 residues long. From germline, CDR1 is MNHEY and CDR2 SVGAGI. This CDR3 reads CASSYSTYRGSPQHF. The CDR3 bases are TGTGCCAGCAGTTACTCTACCTACAGGGGTTCGCCCCAGCATTTT.

This clonotype was recorded many times. One base away lies a much larger clone, so this may be a sequencing read error. The rearrangement links TRBV29-1 to TRBJ2-3; D possibly uses TRBD1 or TRBD2 (6 bases each). CDR1 is SQVTM, CDR2 ANQGSEA, per germline. The CDR3 spans 14 residues. V was clipped by 2 bases and J by 8 bases, with 17 bases between them. The CDR3: CSVETTSRGGTQYF. The CDR3 bases are TGCAGCGTTGAAACTACCTCCAGGGGAGGTACGCAGTATTTT.

The chain recombines TRBV12-3 or TRBV12-4 with TRBJ1-1; D is uncertain. V lost 3 bases and J lost 0, with 8 bases in between. The CDR3 totals 14 residues. The CDR3 DNA sequence: TGTGCCAGCAGTTTGAACAGAGTGAACACTGAAGCTTTCTTT. It is translated as CASSLNRVNTEAFF.

The gene calls are TRBV5-1 and TRBJ2-7; D remains ambiguous. Per the germline V gene, CDR1 is SGHRS and CDR2 is YFSETQ. This CDR3 contains 15 residues. Deletions cut 2 bases from V and 1 base from J, with 13 bases between. The DNA for the CDR3 is TGCGCCAGCAGCTTTCGGATGGTGGGGTCCTACGAGCAGTACTTC. This sequence encodes CASSFRMVGSYEQYF.

This clonotype was detected many times. V is TRBV5-1 and J is TRBJ1-2; 8 bases map to TRBD1. Germline V CDR1 and CDR2: SGHRS, YFSETQ. J gave up 4 bases and V 0 bases, and 5 bases lay outside the gene matches. CDR3 length: 15 residues. CDR3 sequence (DNA): TGCGCCAGCAGCTTGGGGACAGGGAGCGCCTATGGCTACACCTTC. This encodes CASSLGTGSAYGYTF. Together with reference TRBV5-1 and TRBJ1-2, the CDR3 gives the full variable domain: KAGVTQTPRYLIKTRGQQVTLSCSPISGHRSVSWYQQTPGQGLQFLFEYFSETQRNKGNFPGRFSGRQFSNSRSEMNVSTLELGDSALYLCASSLGTGSAYGYTFGSGTRLTVV.

The chain employs TRBV15 and TRBJ2-3; 12 nucleotides agree with TRBD2. This CDR3 is built from 18 residues. The V gene end was trimmed by 0 bases and the J gene end by 5 bases; junction bases not matched to a gene: 9. Germline-derived CDR1 and CDR2 are LNHNV and YYDKDF (reference sequence). Here the CDR3 reads CATSRDGASGRALDTQYF. As DNA, the CDR3 is TGTGCCACCAGCAGAGATGGGGCTAGCGGGAGGGCCCTAGATACGCAGTATTTT.

This chain uses TRBV18 with TRBJ2-5; D might be TRBD2 (6 bases). Trimming removed 3 bases at V and 5 bases at J, with 19 bases between. CDR1 KGHSH and CDR2 LQKENI come from the germline V gene. The CDR3 loop spans 16 amino acids. The CDR3 reads CASSPARTNTGETQYF. The DNA for the CDR3 is TGTGCCAGCTCACCGGCCAGGACTAACACCGGGGAGACCCAGTACTTC.

This chain joins TRBV10-3 and TRBJ1-3; D unresolved. The CDR3 is 10 residues long. Germline assignment: CDR1 ENHRY and CDR2 SYGVKD. Trimming took off 8 bases at V and 3 bases at J, with 2 bases between the two ends. The CDR3 sequence is CAIGGNTIYF. The CDR3 bases are TGTGCCATCGGTGGAAACACCATATATTTT.

Concerning this clonotype itself: One junction end does not reproduce the germline sequence, and a read error may be involved. This chain uses TRBV12-5 with TRBJ1-1; tentative D call: TRBD1 (6 bases). The CDR3 totals 13 residues. Germline CDR1 LGHNT, CDR2 FRNRAP. The chain's CDR3 is CASCSGGKTEAFF. The CDR3 nucleotides read TGTGCTAGTTGTTCGGGGGGCAAGACTGAGGCTTTCTTT.

This clonotype appeared a single time. This rearrangement joins TRBV6-5 to TRBJ2-7, with D possibly matching TRBD1 (6 bases). Looked up from germline, CDR1 is MNHEY and CDR2 is SVGAGI. The CDR3 extends over 16 amino acids. V shed 4 bases and J shed 2 bases, with 18 bases lying between them. The CDR3 bases are TGTGCCAGCAGTTCTATTAAACAGGGAGCCGCCTACGAGCAGTACTTC. It yields the protein CASSSIKQGAAYEQYF.

The chain has TRBV2 and TRBJ2-7; the D gene is possibly TRBD2 (5 bases). V gave up 6 bases and J gave up 5 bases, with 11 bases separating them. The CDR3 length is 12 residues. The germline V gene has CDR1 SNHLY and CDR2 FYNNEI. CDR3 in DNA: TGTGCCAGCAGCTTCACGGAGGACGAGCAGTACTTC. Amino acid sequence: CASSFTEDEQYF.

This clonotype has at least ten counts. The chain recombines TRBV11-2 with TRBJ2-7; perhaps TRBD2 as D (5 bases). This CDR3 is built from 14 residues. V was clipped by 6 bases and J by 3 bases, with 15 bases between them. The germline V gene has CDR1 SGHAT and CDR2 FQNNGV. This chain's CDR3 is CASRGAGDGYEQYF. CDR3 sequence (DNA): TGTGCCAGCAGGGGAGCCGGGGATGGCTACGAGCAGTACTTC.

This sequence joins TRBV5-1 and TRBJ2-2, with 11 bases lining up with TRBD2. The CDR3 runs to 16 residues. Germline trimming cut 5 bases from V and 0 bases from J; bases unmatched to any gene: 3. CDR1 is SGHRS, CDR2 YFSETQ, per germline. The CDR3 protein is CASRPSGRTNTGELFF. DNA of the CDR3: TGCGCCAGCAGACCTAGCGGGAGGACGAACACCGGGGAGCTGTTTTTT.

This clonotype was seen at least ten times. The junction departs from the called germline gene at one end, perhaps through a read error. This chain connects TRBV29-1 to TRBJ2-7, with unresolved D. This CDR3 contains 14 residues. The germline V gene has CDR1 SQVTM and CDR2 ANQGSEA. Here the CDR3 DNA reads TGCAGCGTAGAAGAAGGGCAGGCGACCTACGAGCAGTACTTC. Its translation is CSVEEGQATYEQYF.

This clonotype was recorded only once. The rearrangement joins TRBV11-2 to TRBJ1-1, with 7 nucleotides matching TRBD1. Germline V CDR1 and CDR2: SGHAT, FQNNGV. This CDR3 has 15 amino acids. After removal of 0 bases from V and 3 bases from J, the junction contained 4 bases not matched to a gene. Here the CDR3 DNA reads TGTGCCAGCAGCTTAGACGCAGGGGGGCACACTGAAGCTTTCTTT. Its translation: CASSLDAGGHTEAFF.

This clonotype was picked up many times. The chain couples TRBV24-1 to TRBJ1-5; D is unresolved. With 6 bases removed from V and 0 bases from J, the gap between germline ends came to 8 bases. From germline, CDR1 is KGHDR and CDR2 SFDVKD. The CDR3 consists of 14 residues. The CDR3 nucleotides are TGTGCCACCAGTTACCCAGATAGCAATCAGCCCCAGCATTTT. It yields the protein CATSYPDSNQPQHF.

This clonotype was detected many times. The gene calls are TRBV20-1 and TRBJ2-7; 8 nucleotides line up with TRBD2. Germline CDR1 reads DFQATT; CDR2 reads SNEGSKA (reference sequence). V shed 0 bases, J shed 4 bases, and the junction held 11 bases outside the gene matches. The CDR3 consists of 16 residues. CDR3 DNA: TGCAGTGCTAGAGATCTCTCATGGAGCGGGAGTTACGAGCAGTACTTC. It encodes CSARDLSWSGSYEQYF.

This clonotype was found many times. This could be a read error, since a much larger clone is one nucleotide away. This chain uses TRBV29-1 with TRBJ1-1; D gene uncertain. Germline CDR1 SQVTM, CDR2 ANQGSEA. The CDR3 runs 14 residues. Trimming took off 3 bases at V and 0 bases at J, with 11 bases between the two ends. In DNA, the CDR3 is TGCAGCGTTGATCCTGACGATTTGAACACTGAAGCTTTCTTT. It encodes CSVDPDDLNTEAFF.

The V call is TRBV20-1, the J call TRBJ1-2; 10 bases agree with TRBD1. The CDR3 has 14 residues. Germline V lookup: CDR1 DFQATT, CDR2 SNEGSKA (reference sequence). V dropped 6 bases and J dropped 5; count of bases not matched to a gene: 9. In DNA, the CDR3 is TGCAGTGCAAGTCCGGCGGACAGGGGGTATGGCTACACCTTC. It yields the protein CSASPADRGYGYTF.

This clonotype is medium-sized in the sample. The rearrangement joins TRBV29-1 to TRBJ2-5; 8 bases fit TRBD1. This CDR3 comprises 12 residues. CDR1 and CDR2 (germline): SQVTM, ANQGSEA. The V gene end was trimmed by 7 bases and the J gene end by 5 bases; junction bases not matched to a gene: 6. CDR3 bases: TGCAGCGCACGGACAGGGCGGGAGACCCAGTACTTC. Translation gives CSARTGRETQYF.

The chain employs TRBV2 and TRBJ1-3; TRBD1 aligns across 10 bases. The CDR3 is 14 amino acids. The germline V gene encodes CDR1 SNHLY and CDR2 FYNNEI. V lost 7 bases to trimming and J lost 2 bases; unmatched junction nucleotides: 2. CDR3 protein: CASTGQGAGNTIYF. The CDR3 DNA follows: TGTGCCAGCACCGGACAGGGGGCTGGAAACACCATATATTTT.

In its sample, this clonotype was seen once. This CDR3 reads CASSSRTDSNQPQHF. CDR3 bases: TGTGCCAGCTCATCCCGGACGGATAGCAATCAGCCCCAGCATTTT. V and J are TRBV9 and TRBJ1-5; D is unresolved. CDR1 SGDLS and CDR2 YYNGEE come from the germline V gene. The V end lost 7 bases, the J end lost 0 bases, and 14 bases lay between the germline ends. The CDR3 totals 15 residues.

In this sample, this clonotype turned up many times. This chain uses TRBV5-1 with TRBJ2-6; D might be TRBD1 (6 bases). Trimming cost V 5 bases and J 0 bases, with 12 bases left between them. This CDR3 contains 16 residues. Germline CDR1 SGHRS, CDR2 YFSETQ. The CDR3 region is CASSQGLSSGANVLTF. In DNA form, the CDR3 reads TGCGCCAGCAGTCAGGGGCTAAGCTCTGGGGCCAACGTCCTGACTTTC. The complete variable domain, with remaining parts taken from reference TRBV5-1 and TRBJ2-6, reads KAGVTQTPRYLIKTRGQQVTLSCSPISGHRSVSWYQQTPGQGLQFLFEYFSETQRNKGNFPGRFSGRQFSNSRSEMNVSTLELGDSALYLCASSQGLSSGANVLTFGAGSRLTVL.

This clonotype has at least ten counts. The CDR3, as DNA: TGTGCCAGCAGACCGGGACTAGTCGGATCAGATACGCAGTATTTT. Its protein is CASRPGLVGSDTQYF. The rearrangement links TRBV6-5 to TRBJ2-3; 8 nucleotides match TRBD2. V lost 6 bases, J lost 4 bases, and 9 bases stayed unmatched. Germline loops: CDR1 MNHEY, CDR2 SVGAGI. The CDR3 has 15 residues.